This T cell receptor beta chain was profiled in a study of cytomegalovirus exposure and HLA in healthy donors. Study results and caveats: Per published accounts, TCR beta sequences correctly predicted the HLA-A and HLA-B alleles of most subjects.

As regards this clone: Its cognate antigen is unknown.

The PCR made use of 60 Vbeta and 13 Jbeta primers. Assay: immunoSEQ multiplex PCR; the TCRdb copy retains only in-frame clones and omits some. This sample has about 160,000 clones, with roughly 82% found just once. V lost 5 bases and J 5 bases, leaving 15 bases between the germline ends. This CDR3 spans 14 amino acids. CDR1 SNHLY and CDR2 FYNNEI come from the germline V gene. The sample taken for sequencing was PBMCs. The V gene is TRBV2, the J gene TRBJ1-1, with a weak D call TRBD1 (5 bases). This receptor was taken from a woman aged 45 to 65 in good health and CMV-seropositive. The CDR3 spells CASSLTGGGTEAFF. The CDR3 bases are TGTGCCAGCAGTTTAACCGGGGGAGGGACTGAAGCTTTCTTT.